This T cell receptor (beta chain) was sequenced in a study of T cells in narcolepsy. Libraries were prepared by immunoSEQ multiplex PCR; TCRdb keeps only in-frame clonotypes and omits some of them. In the table there are fewer than 40,000 clones, roughly 80% of which are singletons. The sequencing input was CD45RA- memory CD4+ T cells from PBMCs. The receptor was isolated from a human donor with narcolepsy.

For the CDR3, the DNA is TGTGCCAGCAGTTCCCTACTAGCGGGACCGAACAATGAGCAGTTCTTC. Protein product: CASSSLLAGPNNEQFF. The chain employs TRBV6-4 and TRBJ2-1, with 10 positions matching TRBD2. Germline V gene lookup returns CDR1 MRHNA and CDR2 SNTAGT. The CDR3 length is 16 residues. Losses at the gene ends were 5 bases for V and 5 bases for J; bases not matched to a gene: 9.